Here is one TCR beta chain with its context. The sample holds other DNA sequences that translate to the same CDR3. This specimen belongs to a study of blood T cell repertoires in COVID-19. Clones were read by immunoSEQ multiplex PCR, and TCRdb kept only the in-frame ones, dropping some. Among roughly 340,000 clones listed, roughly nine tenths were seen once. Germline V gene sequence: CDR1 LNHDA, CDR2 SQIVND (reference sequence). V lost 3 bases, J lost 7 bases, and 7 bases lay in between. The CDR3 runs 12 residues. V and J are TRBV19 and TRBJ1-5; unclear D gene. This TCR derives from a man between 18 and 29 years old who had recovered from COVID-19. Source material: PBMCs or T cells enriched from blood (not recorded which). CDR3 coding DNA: TGTGCCAGTAGTATTCCGGGGCAGCCCCAGCATTTT. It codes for CASSIPGQPQHF. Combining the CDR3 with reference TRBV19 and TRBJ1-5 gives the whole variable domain DGGITQSPKYLFRKEGQNVTLSCEQNLNHDAMYWYRQDPGQGLRLIYYSQIVNDFQKGDIAEGYSVSREKKESFPLTVTSAQKNPTAFYLCASSIPGQPQHFGDGTRLSIL.